Following are 23 T cell receptor beta chains from one sample sequenced in a study of OX40 agonist ivuxolimab in advanced cancers. Some clones are missing from TCRdb's copy, which holds only in-frame ones; the method was immunoSEQ multiplex PCR. Of 30,000 or so clones in the sample, around 80% were seen once. Here the sequenced sample was CD4+ or CD8+ T cells sorted from blood, taken in a trial of the OX40 agonist ivuxolimab. The receptors here all came from an adult with an advanced solid tumor such as melanoma, head and neck, liver or kidney cancer.

This rearrangement joins TRBV7-3 to TRBJ2-5, with D perhaps being TRBD1 or TRBD2 (5 bases each). In germline, CDR1 is SGHTA, CDR2 FQGTGA. Between the trimmed V and J ends, which lost 2 bases and 9 bases, there was a span of 19 bases. This CDR3 comprises 15 residues. This CDR3 is CASSLLGGGKVAQYF. CDR3 in DNA: TGTGCCAGCAGCTTACTGGGTGGGGGTAAGGTGGCCCAGTACTTC.

The chain carries TRBV9 and TRBJ2-7; 12 bases match TRBD1. Trimming took 3 bases from V and 4 from J; bases not matched to a gene: 5. Germline V gene data show CDR1 as SGDLS and CDR2 as YYNGEE. The CDR3 runs to 15 residues. In nucleotides, the CDR3 is TGTGCCAGCAGCGAAGGGACAGGGGGCGGTTACGAGCAGTACTTC. This codes for CASSEGTGGGYEQYF.

This chain's CDR3 is CASSSQIPTDTQYF. CDR3 sequence (DNA): TGTGCCAGCAGTTCCCAAATACCCACAGATACGCAGTATTTT. The V gene is TRBV28, the J gene TRBJ2-3; D remains ambiguous. V was clipped by 4 bases and J by 2 bases, with 10 bases between them. There are 14 residues in the CDR3. CDR1 and CDR2 (germline): MDHEN, SYDVKM.

The chain links TRBV6-1 to TRBJ1-6; D gene uncertain. V dropped 1 base and J dropped 12 bases, with 1 base sitting between them. CDR3 length equals 10 residues. CDR1 and CDR2 (germline): MNHNS, SASEGT. CDR3 amino acids: CASSEGPLHF. The CDR3 DNA sequence: TGTGCCAGCAGTGAAGGACCCCTCCACTTT.

The chain carries TRBV4-1 and TRBJ2-1; 10 bases are shared with TRBD1. This CDR3 region has 14 residues. From germline, CDR1 is MGHRA and CDR2 YSYEKL. V was clipped by 7 bases and J by 6 bases; unmatched bases: 6. The CDR3 spells CASTTGGLINEQFF. The CDR3 region has the DNA TGCGCCAGCACGACAGGGGGCTTAATCAATGAGCAGTTCTTC.

The V and J genes are TRBV11-2 and TRBJ2-1; 7 bases are a match to TRBD1. Per germline, CDR1 SGHAT and CDR2 FQNNGV. The CDR3 has 16 amino acids. The V segment lost 0 bases and the J segment 4 bases; nucleotides outside the gene matches: 6. Here the CDR3 reads CASSLDGDSLYNEQFF. The CDR3 DNA reads TGTGCCAGCAGCTTAGACGGGGACAGCCTTTACAATGAGCAGTTCTTC. The variable domain in full, completed from reference TRBV11-2 and TRBJ2-1, reads EAGVAQSPRYKIIEKRQSVAFWCNPISGHATLYWYQQILGQGPKLLIQFQNNGVVDDSQLPKDRFSAERLKGVDSTLKIQPAKLEDSAVYLCASSLDGDSLYNEQFFGPGTRLTVL.

The gene calls are TRBV2 and TRBJ2-7; D remains unclear. The CDR3 contains 12 residues. CDR1 and CDR2 (germline): SNHLY, FYNNEI. V was trimmed by 3 bases and J by 4 bases, leaving 7 bases between them. The CDR3 is CASSDFLYEQYF. The CDR3, as DNA: TGTGCCAGCAGTGACTTTCTTTACGAGCAGTACTTC.

A note on this clone: The same CDR3 also results from other DNA sequences found in this sample. The genes are TRBV7-6 and TRBJ2-5; 7 bases line up with TRBD2. The CDR3 runs 15 residues. J lost 2 bases, V lost 5 bases, and 8 bases had no gene match. Per germline, CDR1 SGHVS and CDR2 FNYEAQ. CDR3 nucleotides: TGTGCCAGCAGCGGCATGAATAGCGGGCAAGAGACCCAGTACTTC. Its protein product is CASSGMNSGQETQYF.

V and J are TRBV11-2 and TRBJ2-2; TRBD2 agrees at 11 bases. CDR1 is SGHAT and CDR2 is FQNNGV in the germline V gene. J gave up 6 bases and V 5 bases, and 8 bases lay outside the gene matches. The CDR3 is 16 residues long. CDR3 DNA: TGTGCCAGCAGCCCCCCGGGACTAGCGGTATCCGGGGAGCTGTTTTTT. Its translation is CASSPPGLAVSGELFF.

The chain joins TRBV19 to TRBJ1-5; 7 nucleotides align to TRBD1. Trimming cost V 0 bases and J 3 bases; bases outside gene matches: 11. CDR3 size: 18 residues. In germline, CDR1 is LNHDA, CDR2 SQIVND (reference sequence). For the CDR3, the DNA is TGTGCCAGTAGTATAGACCCCTGGACAGGTTACAACAATCAGCCCCAGCATTTT. Encoded protein: CASSIDPWTGYNNQPQHF.

The count of this clone is one. The chain carries TRBV14 and TRBJ2-1; 10 bases agree with TRBD1. With 4 bases clipped from V and 7 bases from J, the junction kept 7 bases outside the gene matches. In germline, CDR1 is SGHDN, CDR2 FVKESK. The CDR3 covers 15 residues. This CDR3 is CASSPGQGRRNEQFF. CDR3 in DNA: TGTGCCAGCAGCCCGGGACAGGGGCGCCGGAATGAGCAGTTCTTC.

This clone appeared once. The CDR3 DNA sequence: TGTGCCAGCAGCTTGACCCGGGACAGGGGGCGAGAGACCCAGTACTTC. Translated: CASSLTRDRGRETQYF. The J gene is TRBJ2-5, the V gene TRBV7-3, with 12 bases identical to TRBD1. V gave up 3 bases and J gave up 4 bases; unmatched junction bases: 6. CDR1 SGHTA and CDR2 FQGTGA come from the germline V gene. The CDR3 runs to 16 residues. Full variable domain (outside the CDR3, taken from reference TRBV7-3 and TRBJ2-5): GAGVSQTPSNKVTEKGKYVELRCDPISGHTALYWYRQSLGQGPEFLIYFQGTGAADDSGLPNDRFFAVRPEGSVSTLKIQRTERGDSAVYLCASSLTRDRGRETQYFGPGTRLLVL.

This clone was seen once. The chain employs TRBV10-2 and TRBJ2-7; D is ambiguous. V was cut by 0 bases and J by 2 bases, with 2 bases left in between. Germline CDR1 is WSHSY and CDR2 is SAAADI. This CDR3 region has 12 residues. This CDR3 is CASSESPYEQYF. CDR3 bases: TGCGCCAGCAGTGAGTCCCCCTACGAGCAGTACTTC.

This sequence joins TRBV6-5 and TRBJ1-2; TRBD1 is a possible D gene (5 bases). Germline lookup yields CDR1 MNHEY and CDR2 SVGAGI. V lost 5 bases and J lost 8, with 15 bases in between. The CDR3 runs to 13 residues. As DNA, the CDR3 is TGTGCCAGCAGTGAAGACCAGACAGTCGGCTACACCTTC. Translated: CASSEDQTVGYTF.

This clone was found a few times. The V gene is TRBV11-1, the J gene TRBJ2-7, with 7 bases fitting TRBD2. CDR1 is SGHAT, CDR2 FQDESV, per germline (reference sequence). CDR3 length: 16 residues. The V segment lost 1 base and the J segment 1 base; nucleotides outside the gene matches: 7. As DNA, the CDR3 is TGTGCCAGCAGCTTAGTGGTAGGACTAGGGTCCTACGAGCAGTACTTC. Amino acids: CASSLVVGLGSYEQYF.

The V and J genes are TRBV4-1 and TRBJ2-2; 8 nucleotides align to TRBD1. Germline V gene sequence: CDR1 MGHRA, CDR2 YSYEKL. J was trimmed by 3 bases and V by 2 bases; bases with no gene match: 5. CDR3 length: 16 amino acids. CDR3 amino acids: CASSQRQGIDTGELFF. CDR3 nucleotides: TGCGCCAGCAGCCAACGACAGGGGATTGACACCGGGGAGCTGTTTTTT.

The count of this clone is one. Compared with germline, one end of the junction differs, possibly owing to a read error. The CDR3 here is CAPSWEQEGFF. The DNA for the CDR3 is TGTGCCCCCAGTTGGGAGCAGGAAGGTTTCTTT. This rearrangement joins TRBV28 to TRBJ1-1; unclear D gene. The CDR3 totals 11 residues. In germline, CDR1 is MDHEN, CDR2 SYDVKM.

This clone showed up just once. The chain couples TRBV19 to TRBJ1-2, with D tentatively TRBD1 (5 bases). V lost 4 bases to trimming and J lost 4 bases, with 19 bases between them. The CDR3 sequence is 16 residues long. From germline, CDR1 is LNHDA and CDR2 SQIVND (reference sequence). This CDR3 is CASSTLEGRDAYGYTF. Written as DNA, the CDR3 is TGTGCCAGTAGTACACTAGAAGGCAGGGACGCCTATGGCTACACCTTC.

The rearrangement joins TRBV18 to TRBJ1-2, with 7 nucleotides matching TRBD1. The CDR3 consists of 15 residues. Germline assignment: CDR1 KGHSH and CDR2 LQKENI. The J segment lost 5 bases and the V segment lost 3 bases, leaving 9 bases of the junction unmatched. CDR3: CASSPSGQPIYGYTF. DNA of the CDR3: TGTGCCAGCTCACCCTCGGGACAGCCCATTTATGGCTACACCTTC.

The chain combines TRBV5-1 with TRBJ2-1; D might be TRBD2 (5 bases). Germline loops: CDR1 SGHRS, CDR2 YFSETQ. Trimming removed 0 bases from V and 4 bases from J, with 8 bases in between. The CDR3 is 14 residues long. In DNA, the CDR3 is TGCGCCAGCAGCTTGGCCGGGGATTACAATGAGCAGTTCTTC. Its translation: CASSLAGDYNEQFF.

DNA of the CDR3: TGCGCCAGCAGCTTGGGAGACAGTTTTAATTCACCCCTCCACTTT. It codes for CASSLGDSFNSPLHF. The gene calls are TRBV5-1 and TRBJ1-6; possible D gene TRBD1, 5 bases. This CDR3 spans 15 amino acids. Trimming removed 0 bases at V and 6 bases at J, with 10 bases between. Germline assignment: CDR1 SGHRS and CDR2 YFSETQ. The full variable domain, in which reference TRBV5-1 and TRBJ1-6 provide the parts outside the CDR3, is KAGVTQTPRYLIKTRGQQVTLSCSPISGHRSVSWYQQTPGQGLQFLFEYFSETQRNKGNFPGRFSGRQFSNSRSEMNVSTLELGDSALYLCASSLGDSFNSPLHFGNGTRLTVT.

This chain uses TRBV21-1 with TRBJ2-7. TRBV21-1 is described as a pseudogene. This CDR3 is built from 12 residues. The CDR3 DNA reads TGTGCCAGCAGCAAAAACCCTCCCGTGGGGTGCTTC. It specifies CASSKNPPVGCF.

J is TRBJ2-3 and V is TRBV7-3; unclear D gene. This CDR3 is 13 amino acids long. The V end lost 4 bases, the J end lost 4 bases, and 9 bases lay between the germline ends. From germline, CDR1 is SGHTA and CDR2 FQGTGA. CDR3 in amino acids: CASSSQLSDTQYF. The CDR3 DNA is TGTGCCAGCAGCTCGCAACTCTCAGATACGCAGTATTTT.